This T cell receptor (beta chain) derives from a study of cytomegalovirus exposure and HLA in healthy donors. Study findings and constraints: TCR sequences were mostly rare, though some public TCRs occurred in many donors. The CMV antigen specificity of a few CMV-associated chains was confirmed through in vitro analysis. A later analysis found first-cohort TCR clusters tended to co-occur in the 90 to 150 validation repertoires. Some TCR beta chains (164 of them) were listed as cytomegalovirus-associated.

The CDR3 covers 11 residues. Trimming took 5 bases from V and 9 from J, leaving 8 bases between them. The V gene's germline CDR1 is SGHTA and CDR2 FQGNSA. Comment on this clone: Its antigen is currently unknown.

TCRdb's copy holds only in-frame clones and misses some; the assay was immunoSEQ multiplex PCR. The sample has over 200,000 clones, around four fifths seen once; the top ten hold over 12%. The sequence derives from a woman aged 25 to 39 in good health and CMV-seropositive. The rearrangement uses TRBV7-2 and TRBJ2-1, with D perhaps TRBD2 (5 bases). Sequencing input: PBMCs. The CDR3 here is CASSTRIEQFF. Here the CDR3 DNA reads TGTGCCAGCAGCACTAGGATTGAGCAGTTCTTC.